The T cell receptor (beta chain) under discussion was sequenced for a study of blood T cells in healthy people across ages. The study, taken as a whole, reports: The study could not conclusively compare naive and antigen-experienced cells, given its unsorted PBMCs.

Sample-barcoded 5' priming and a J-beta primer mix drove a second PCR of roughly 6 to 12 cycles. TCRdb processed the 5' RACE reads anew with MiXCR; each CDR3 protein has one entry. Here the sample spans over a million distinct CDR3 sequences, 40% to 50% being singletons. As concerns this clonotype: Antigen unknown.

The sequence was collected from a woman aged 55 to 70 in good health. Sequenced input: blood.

The CDR3 nucleotides are TGCGCCAGCAGCTTGGCCACTAAACACACCGGGGAGCTGTTTTTT. Translation: CASSLATKHTGELFF. The V gene is TRBV5-1, the J gene TRBJ2-2; D ambiguous. Deletions cut 0 bases from V and 3 bases from J, with 9 bases between. Germline CDR1 is SGHRS and CDR2 is YFSETQ. The CDR3 is 15 amino acids.